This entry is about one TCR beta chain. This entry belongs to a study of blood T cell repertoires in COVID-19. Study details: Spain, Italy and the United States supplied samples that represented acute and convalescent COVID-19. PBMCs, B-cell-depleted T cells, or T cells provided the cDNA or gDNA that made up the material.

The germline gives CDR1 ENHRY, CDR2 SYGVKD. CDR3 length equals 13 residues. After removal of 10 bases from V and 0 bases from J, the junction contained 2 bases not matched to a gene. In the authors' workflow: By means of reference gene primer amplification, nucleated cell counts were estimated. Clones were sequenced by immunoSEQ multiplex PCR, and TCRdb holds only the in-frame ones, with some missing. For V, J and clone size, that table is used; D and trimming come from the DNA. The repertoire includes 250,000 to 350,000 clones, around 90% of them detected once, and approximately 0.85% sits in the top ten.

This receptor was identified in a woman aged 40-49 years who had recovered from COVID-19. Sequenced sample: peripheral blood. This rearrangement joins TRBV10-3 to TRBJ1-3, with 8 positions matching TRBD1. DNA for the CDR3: TGTGCCACGGGACAGGTCTCTGGAAACACCATATATTTT. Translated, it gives CATGQVSGNTIYF.